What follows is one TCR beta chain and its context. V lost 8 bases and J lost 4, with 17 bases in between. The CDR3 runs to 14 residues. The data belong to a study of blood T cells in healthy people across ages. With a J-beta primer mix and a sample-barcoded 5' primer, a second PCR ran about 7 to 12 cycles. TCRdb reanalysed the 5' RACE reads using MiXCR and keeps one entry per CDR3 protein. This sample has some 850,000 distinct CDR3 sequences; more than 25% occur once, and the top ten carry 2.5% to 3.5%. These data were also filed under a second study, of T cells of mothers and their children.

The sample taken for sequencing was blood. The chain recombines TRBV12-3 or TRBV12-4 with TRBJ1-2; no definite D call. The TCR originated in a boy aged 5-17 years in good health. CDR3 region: CASGNPGSSYGYTF. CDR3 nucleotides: TGTGCCAGCGGCAATCCGGGTTCTAGCTATGGCTACACCTTC.